A single sample gave rise to the 27 T cell receptor beta chains below, sequenced in a study of T cells after yellow fever vaccination. TCRdb re-called the 5' RACE reads through MiXCR, storing one row per CDR3 protein. The sample carries some 250,000 distinct CDR3 sequences, more than 3.5% recorded once. The specimen was PBMCs, collected 15 days after the yellow fever booster vaccination. The receptors originated from a man between 18 and 35 years old who received the YFV17D yellow fever vaccine.

In this sample, this clonotype turned up many times. This chain connects TRBV7-2 to TRBJ1-1; D possibly corresponds to TRBD1 (6 bases). Germline lookup yields CDR1 SGHTA and CDR2 FQGNSA. The CDR3 runs 15 residues. V was cut by 2 bases and J by 1 base, with 11 bases left in between. As DNA, the CDR3 is TGTGCCAGCAGCTTAAAGCGACAGGCGAACACTGAAGCTTTCTTT. This translates into CASSLKRQANTEAFF.

This clonotype occurred many times. The J gene is TRBJ2-1, the V gene TRBV10-1; D is perhaps TRBD1 (5 bases). The germline V and J ends were trimmed by 1 base and 4 bases, with 14 bases remaining between them. Germline loops: CDR1 WNHNN, CDR2 SYGVQD (reference sequence). There are 16 residues in the CDR3. The CDR3 protein is CASSEWGRYNYNEQFF. The DNA for the CDR3 is TGCGCCAGCAGTGAGTGGGGCAGGTACAATTACAATGAGCAGTTCTTC.

This clonotype was counted ten times or more. The rearrangement joins TRBV7-2 to TRBJ1-1, with TRBD1 as a possible D gene (6 bases). Trimming left V 5 bases short and J 0 bases short, with 16 bases between. Germline CDR1 reads SGHTA; CDR2 reads FQGNSA. The CDR3 extends over 16 amino acids. The CDR3 DNA is TGTGCCAGCAGCCAGGGGACACGGGGTATGAACACTGAAGCTTTCTTT. It encodes CASSQGTRGMNTEAFF. Combining the CDR3 with reference TRBV7-2 and TRBJ1-1 gives the whole variable domain GAGVSQSPSNKVTEKGKDVELRCDPISGHTALYWYRQSLGQGLEFLIYFQGNSAPDKSGLPSDRFSAERTGGSVSTLTIQRTQQEDSAVYLCASSQGTRGMNTEAFFGQGTRLTVV.

Many counts were recorded for this clonotype. The chain carries TRBV10-3 and TRBJ2-5; D may correspond to TRBD1 or TRBD2 (6 bases each). Germline values: CDR1 ENHRY, CDR2 SYGVKD. The length of the CDR3 is 11 residues. Trimming stripped 11 bases from V and 4 bases from J, with 11 bases between. In DNA, the CDR3 is TGTGCCGGGGGGCCGAGAGAGACCCAGTACTTC. Translated: CAGGPRETQYF.

This clonotype was picked up many times. The genes are TRBV20-1 and TRBJ2-3, with 8 positions matching TRBD2. Unmatched junction bases numbered 11, after V lost 5 bases and J lost 4 bases. Per the germline V gene, CDR1 is DFQATT and CDR2 is SNEGSKA (reference sequence). This CDR3 region has 15 residues. The CDR3 loop is CSAPRLAFRPDTQYF. The CDR3 DNA follows: TGCAGTGCTCCCCGACTAGCGTTTCGCCCAGATACGCAGTATTTT.

This clonotype occurred many times. The V call is TRBV5-6, the J call TRBJ1-6; TRBD1 is a possible D gene (6 bases). The germline V gene encodes CDR1 SGHDT and CDR2 YYEEEE. CDR3 length equals 14 residues. V lost 2 bases and J lost 6, with 9 bases in between. Here the CDR3 DNA reads TGTGCCAGCAGCTTTGGACAGACTAATTCACCCCTCCACTTT. Translating it yields CASSFGQTNSPLHF. Variable domain in full (rest from reference TRBV5-6 and TRBJ1-6): DAGVTQSPTHLIKTRGQQVTLRCSPKSGHDTVSWYQQALGQGPQFIFQYYEEEERQRGNFPDRFSGHQFPNYSSELNVNALLLGDSALYLCASSFGQTNSPLHFGNGTRLTVT.

This clonotype was seen many times. The chain carries TRBV12-3 or TRBV12-4 and TRBJ2-7, with TRBD2 as a possible D gene (6 bases). Trimming shortened V by 7 bases and J by 2 bases, and 18 bases separated the two germline ends. The CDR3 contains 15 residues. The CDR3 nucleotides read TGTGCCAGCAACTTTTTGGGCGGGGACGCCTACGAGCAGTACTTC. This sequence encodes CASNFLGGDAYEQYF.

This clonotype has a count of ten or more. V usage is TRBV28 and J usage is TRBJ2-2; 8 nucleotides match TRBD1. This CDR3 comprises 14 residues. In germline, CDR1 is MDHEN, CDR2 SYDVKM. Germline trimming cut 7 bases from V and 5 bases from J; bases unmatched to any gene: 6. Here the CDR3 reads CASIGQGRTGELFF. CDR3 nucleotides: TGTGCCAGCATTGGACAGGGACGAACCGGGGAGCTGTTTTTT.

This clonotype was counted many times. The rearrangement joins TRBV18 to TRBJ1-4; 8 positions match TRBD1. The V and J ends lost 3 bases and 7 bases, in that order; junction bases with no gene match: 10. CDR3 length: 16 residues. The germline V gene encodes CDR1 KGHSH and CDR2 LQKENI. CDR3 nucleotides: TGTGCCAGCTCACCTACAAGGGACAGGAGGGGTGAAAAACTGTTTTTT. Protein sequence: CASSPTRDRRGEKLFF.

This clonotype was recorded many times. This chain joins TRBV4-3 and TRBJ2-5; TRBD2 is a possible D gene (7 bases). The V and J ends lost 0 bases and 5 bases respectively, with 22 bases between them. CDR3 length: 18 residues. Germline CDR1 and CDR2: LGHNA and YSLEER. CDR3 DNA sequence: TGCGCCAGCAGCCAAGATAGGGCCAGCTCGTGGGGGGGCGAGACCCAGTACTTC. This gives the protein CASSQDRASSWGGETQYF.

This clonotype came up many times. The V gene is TRBV12-3 or TRBV12-4, the J gene TRBJ1-2, with 8 bases matching TRBD1. The CDR3 consists of 13 residues. J gave up 0 bases and V 7 bases, and 1 base lay outside the gene matches. The CDR3 reads CASNRGTNYGYTF. The CDR3 bases are TGTGCCAGCAACAGGGGGACTAACTATGGCTACACCTTC.

Many counts were recorded for this clonotype. The rearrangement joins TRBV20-1 to TRBJ2-1; 7 bases fit TRBD2. This CDR3 has 12 residues. In germline, CDR1 is DFQATT, CDR2 SNEGSKA (reference sequence). V shed 2 bases, J shed 8 bases, and the junction held 3 bases outside the gene matches. The CDR3 sequence: CSARLGGDEQFF. DNA of the CDR3: TGCAGTGCTAGACTTGGGGGGGATGAGCAGTTCTTC.

This clonotype was detected ten times or more. This chain uses TRBV15 with TRBJ1-1; TRBD1 is a possible D gene (5 bases). Between the trimmed V and J ends, which lost 3 bases and 11 bases, there was a span of 16 bases. From germline, CDR1 is LNHNV and CDR2 YYDKDF (reference sequence). There are 13 residues in the CDR3. CDR3 sequence reads: CATSSRPGTSAFF. The CDR3, as DNA: TGTGCCACCAGCAGTCGCCCCGGGACCTCCGCTTTCTTT.

The sample holds many counts of this clonotype. The chain employs TRBV7-6 and TRBJ2-6; D tentatively reads TRBD1 or TRBD2 (5 bases each). The CDR3 sequence is 16 residues long. Germline V gene data show CDR1 as SGHVS and CDR2 as FNYEAQ. The V and J ends lost 8 bases and 0 bases respectively, with 14 bases between them. CDR3 nucleotide sequence: TGTGCCAGCTCAGGGACCGTCAGCTCTGGGGCCAACGTCCTGACTTTC. Translated: CASSGTVSSGANVLTF.

This clonotype was recorded at least ten times. The genes are TRBV27 and TRBJ1-1; no clear D. V was cut by 3 bases and J by 1 base, with 9 bases left in between. The CDR3 has 14 amino acids. Germline V gene sequence: CDR1 MNHEY, CDR2 SMNVEV (reference sequence). The CDR3 protein is CASSLVLSNTEAFF. CDR3 nucleotides: TGTGCCAGCAGTTTGGTTTTGTCGAACACTGAAGCTTTCTTT.

This clonotype appeared many times. The chain is built from TRBV20-1 and TRBJ1-4, with 7 positions matching TRBD1. CDR1 and CDR2 (germline): DFQATT, SNEGSKA (reference sequence). Trimming cost V 0 bases and J 7 bases; bases outside gene matches: 8. This CDR3 is built from 15 residues. The CDR3 protein is CSARDPTGAGEKLFF. CDR3 coding DNA: TGCAGTGCTAGAGATCCCACAGGGGCTGGTGAAAAACTGTTTTTT.

Many counts were recorded for this clonotype. The chain employs TRBV6-6 and TRBJ1-1, with D tentatively TRBD1 (5 bases). V was trimmed by 7 bases and J by 4 bases, leaving 13 bases between them. This CDR3 comprises 13 residues. CDR1 and CDR2 (germline): MNHNY, SVGAGI (reference sequence). For the CDR3, the DNA is TGTGCCAGCACCGGGTCGGGGACCACTGAAGCTTTCTTT. Its protein product is CASTGSGTTEAFF.

This clonotype was seen at least ten times. The chain has TRBV7-9 and TRBJ2-5; TRBD2 agrees at 8 bases. The CDR3 length is 13 residues. The ends lost 1 base at V and 10 bases at J; junction bases unmatched: 5. Germline CDR1 reads SEHNR; CDR2 reads FQNEAQ (reference sequence). The CDR3 spells CASSLDYGGDQYF. In nucleotides, the CDR3 is TGTGCCAGCAGCTTAGACTACGGGGGGGACCAGTACTTC.

This clonotype was detected a few times. The chain joins TRBV10-3 to TRBJ2-3; TRBD1 agrees at 8 bases. Germline V gene lookup returns CDR1 ENHRY and CDR2 SYGVKD. Trimming removed 4 bases from V and 7 bases from J; junction bases left unmatched: 13. The CDR3 covers 16 residues. CDR3 nucleotides: TGTGCCATCAGTGGCGAAAGGACAGGGCACTCGTATACGCAGTATTTT. Translated, it gives CAISGERTGHSYTQYF.

This clonotype was observed at least ten times. The J gene is TRBJ1-6, the V gene TRBV20-1; a possible D gene is TRBD1 (6 bases). V was pared by 2 bases and J by 8 bases, with 13 bases between. This CDR3 region has 14 residues. Germline CDR1 and CDR2: DFQATT and SNEGSKA (reference sequence). The CDR3 DNA is TGCAGTGCTAGATCGGGGGCCTCCTATTCACCCCTCCACTTT. Translating gives CSARSGASYSPLHF.

The sample holds many counts of this clonotype. This rearrangement joins TRBV7-2 to TRBJ2-3; D gene uncertain. With 1 base removed from V and 7 bases from J, the gap between germline ends came to 6 bases. Per germline, CDR1 SGHTA and CDR2 FQGNSA. CDR3 length: 12 amino acids. The CDR3 sequence: CASSLDLHTQYF. The CDR3 nucleotides read TGTGCCAGCAGCTTAGATTTGCATACGCAGTATTTT.

Many counts were recorded for this clonotype. The chain combines TRBV20-1 with TRBJ2-3; 7 nucleotides agree with TRBD2. Unmatched junction bases numbered 3, after V lost 3 bases and J lost 0 bases. Germline lookup yields CDR1 DFQATT and CDR2 SNEGSKA (reference sequence). The CDR3 sequence is 14 residues long. Written as DNA, the CDR3 is TGCAGTGCTAGTTTTAGCGGGAGCACAGATACGCAGTATTTT. Protein product: CSASFSGSTDTQYF.

This clonotype was picked up many times. This sequence joins TRBV6-5 and TRBJ2-1; 12 bases map to TRBD2. The CDR3 totals 16 residues. V shed 6 bases and J 0 bases; nucleotides not matched to a gene: 3. CDR1 is MNHEY, CDR2 SVGAGI, per germline. CDR3 sequence reads: CASRTSGGRSYNEQFF. DNA of the CDR3: TGTGCCAGCAGGACTAGCGGGGGACGCTCCTACAATGAGCAGTTCTTC.

This clonotype has ten or more counts. V usage is TRBV7-8 and J usage is TRBJ2-1; 12 nucleotides align to TRBD1. This CDR3 has 15 residues. V trimming: 5 bases; J trimming: 4 bases; junction bases outside the gene matches: 3. Per germline, CDR1 SGHVS and CDR2 FQNEAQ. CDR3 sequence: CASSRDRGQYNEQFF. DNA for the CDR3: TGTGCCAGCAGCAGGGACAGGGGGCAGTACAATGAGCAGTTCTTC.

This clonotype has ten or more counts. The rearrangement joins TRBV4-1 to TRBJ2-1, with 14 nucleotides matching TRBD2. Germline-derived CDR1 and CDR2 are MGHRA and YSYEKL. CDR3 length equals 15 residues. J was trimmed by 10 bases and V by 4 bases; bases with no gene match: 6. The CDR3 is CASSRGLAGVGEQFF. CDR3 nucleotides: TGCGCCAGCAGCCGGGGACTAGCGGGGGTGGGGGAGCAGTTCTTC.

This clonotype was picked up many times. The chain has TRBV20-1 and TRBJ1-2, with D tentatively TRBD1 (5 bases). Trimming pared 3 bases from V and 4 bases from J, leaving 12 bases between. The V gene's germline CDR1 is DFQATT and CDR2 SNEGSKA (reference sequence). The CDR3 is made up of 13 amino acids. DNA of the CDR3: TGCAGTGCTAGTTTCAGGGACCGCTATGGCTACACCTTC. This sequence encodes CSASFRDRYGYTF.

In its sample, this clonotype was seen many times. V usage is TRBV20-1 and J usage is TRBJ1-5; possibly TRBD1 for D (5 bases). This CDR3 region has 15 residues. The germline CDR1 and CDR2 sequences are DFQATT and SNEGSKA (reference sequence). Between the trimmed V and J ends, which lost 3 bases and 2 bases, there was a span of 14 bases. The CDR3, as DNA: TGCAGTGCTAGCTTGGCCCAGGGTGGCAATCAGCCCCAGCATTTT. This sequence encodes CSASLAQGGNQPQHF.